This T cell receptor beta chain was documented in a study of T cell responses to AZD1222 COVID-19 vaccine. Overall study results and limits: The sample set comprised mostly white British donors with more females, and clonal diversity was possibly underestimated. CD4 TCRs associated with vaccination spanned spike, dominating at 160-218 and 743-854. Sampling captured repertoires only after the peak T cell response.

This clone was seen once. Its antigen remains unknown. CDR3 size: 17 residues. Deletions cut 2 bases from V and 5 bases from J, with 18 bases between. Germline CDR1 and CDR2: LGHDT and YNNKEL (reference sequence). This table comes from immunoSEQ multiplex PCR, and its TCRdb copy is limited to in-frame clones, with some not included. The sample consists of about 100,000 clones, 80% to 95% of them appearing once. The receptor was derived from an adult in good health. Sequenced material: peripheral blood, taken on day 0 of AZD1222 vaccination. The rearrangement links TRBV3-1 (or the pseudogene TRBV3-2) to TRBJ2-2; D is possibly TRBD2 (6 bases). The CDR3 spells CASSQPRDGTPTGELFF. CDR3 sequence (DNA): TGTGCCAGCAGCCAACCTCGGGACGGGACTCCGACCGGGGAGCTGTTTTTT.